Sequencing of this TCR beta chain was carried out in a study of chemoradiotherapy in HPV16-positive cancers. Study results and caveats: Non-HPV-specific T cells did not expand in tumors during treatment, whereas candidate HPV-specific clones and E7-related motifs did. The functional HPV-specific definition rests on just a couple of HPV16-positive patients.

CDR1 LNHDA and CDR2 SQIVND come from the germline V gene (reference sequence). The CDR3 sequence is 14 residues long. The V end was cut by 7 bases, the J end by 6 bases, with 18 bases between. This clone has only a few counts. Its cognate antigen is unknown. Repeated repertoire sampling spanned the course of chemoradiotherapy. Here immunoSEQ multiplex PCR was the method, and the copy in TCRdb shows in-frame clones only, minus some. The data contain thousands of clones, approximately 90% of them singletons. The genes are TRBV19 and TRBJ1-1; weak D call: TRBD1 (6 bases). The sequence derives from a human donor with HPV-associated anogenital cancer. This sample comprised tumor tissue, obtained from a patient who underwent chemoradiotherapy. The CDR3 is CASKNRASWAEAFF. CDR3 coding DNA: TGTGCCAGTAAGAACAGGGCCTCTTGGGCTGAAGCTTTCTTT.